Presented here are 25 T cell receptor beta chains from one specimen sequenced in a study of monozygotic twins with inflammatory bowel disease. TCRdb re-called the 5' RACE reads and catalogs CDR3 proteins one per entry, DNA excluded. The sample data list over 150,000 distinct CDR3 sequences. Sequenced: blood. These receptors were collected from a human donor with ulcerative colitis or Crohn's disease, or a healthy co-twin of an affected twin (not recorded which).

This sequence joins TRBV20-1 and TRBJ2-1; TCRdb's assignment of TRBD2 cannot be checked, as there is no DNA. Germline V lookup: CDR1 DFQATT, CDR2 SNEGSKA (reference sequence). The length of the CDR3 is 16 residues. The CDR3 spells CSARRRETAPYNEQFF.

The chain is built from TRBV28 and TRBJ2-3; TCRdb proposes TRBD2, but this gene call is untestable without DNA. Per germline, CDR1 MDHEN and CDR2 SYDVKM. This CDR3 contains 13 residues. The chain's CDR3 is CASSRRGAGTQYF.

The rearrangement uses TRBV19 and TRBJ2-1. Germline CDR1 LNHDA, CDR2 SQIVND (reference sequence). CDR3 size: 17 residues. CDR3 sequence reads: CASSIERLIFSYNEQFF.

The chain links TRBV20-1 to TRBJ2-1; the TCRdb D gene call, TRBD2, has no DNA to confirm it. CDR1 and CDR2 from the germline V gene are DFQATT and SNEGSKA (reference sequence). This CDR3 is built from 18 residues. The CDR3 sequence: CSARDGAGGSRSYNEQFF.

The chain has TRBV21-1 and TRBJ2-1; TCRdb lists TRBD1, though no DNA is available to test this call. TRBV21-1 is tagged as a pseudogene. The CDR3 has 18 amino acids. CDR3 sequence reads: CASSKAVCVRGRNNEQFF.

The chain uses TRBV4-3 and TRBJ2-3; TCRdb's assignment of TRBD2 cannot be checked, as there is no DNA. Germline values: CDR1 LGHNA, CDR2 YSLEER. The CDR3 length is 18 residues. This CDR3 reads CASSQDPRTSGYTDTQYF.

This rearrangement joins TRBV4-3 to TRBJ2-5; TCRdb picks TRBD2, but there is no DNA to check that call. CDR1 LGHNA and CDR2 YSLEER come from the germline V gene. The CDR3 totals 14 residues. This CDR3 reads CASSQQGVASTQYF.

The chain employs TRBV10-3 and TRBJ2-2; the TRBD1 assignment by TCRdb is unverifiable without DNA. Germline CDR1 reads ENHRY; CDR2 reads SYGVKD. The CDR3 length is 14 residues. CDR3 residues: CAITSAPDTGELFF.

This sequence joins TRBV12-3 or TRBV12-4 and TRBJ2-5; TCRdb names TRBD2, which stays unverified in the absence of DNA. This CDR3 has 15 residues. CDR3: CASSPRLEGEETQYF.

The chain combines TRBV12-3 or TRBV12-4 with TRBJ1-5; the TCRdb D gene call, TRBD1, has no DNA to confirm it. CDR3 length equals 14 residues. CDR3 in amino acids: CASSLGDINQPQHF.

The J gene is TRBJ2-7, the V gene TRBV5-1; TCRdb outputs TRBD2, but without DNA this stays unchecked. CDR3 length: 14 residues. Germline V gene data show CDR1 as SGHRS and CDR2 as YFSETQ. The CDR3 is CASSPSGGSYEQYF.

This sequence joins TRBV5-8 and TRBJ2-6. This CDR3 has 16 residues. Germline V gives CDR1 SGHTS, CDR2 YDEGEE. The CDR3 reads CASSLGVFSGANVLTF.

V usage is TRBV24-1 and J usage is TRBJ2-1; the TCRdb D gene call, TRBD1, has no DNA to confirm it. Per germline, CDR1 KGHDR and CDR2 SFDVKD. The CDR3 contains 17 residues. The CDR3 loop is CATSDGRRGVFYNEQFF.

V usage is TRBV5-4 and J usage is TRBJ2-2; TCRdb names TRBD1, which stays unverified in the absence of DNA. CDR3 length: 16 residues. Per the germline V gene, CDR1 is SGHNT and CDR2 is YYREEE (reference sequence). CDR3 sequence: CASSLAGRGNTGELFF. The variable domain in full, completed from reference TRBV5-4 and TRBJ2-2, reads ETGVTQSPTHLIKTRGQQVTLRCSSQSGHNTVSWYQQALGQGPQFIFQYYREEENGRGNFPPRFSGLQFPNYSSELNVNALELDDSALYLCASSLAGRGNTGELFFGEGSRLTVL.

The chain uses TRBV2 and TRBJ2-1. Looked up from germline, CDR1 is SNHLY and CDR2 is FYNNEI. CDR3 size: 14 residues. The CDR3 sequence: CASSVAGRYNEQFF.

The chain has TRBV7-9 and TRBJ2-1; TCRdb's assignment of TRBD2 cannot be checked, as there is no DNA. CDR1 and CDR2 (germline): SEHNR, FQNEAQ (reference sequence). The CDR3 runs to 16 residues. This CDR3 is CASSLSLAGSYNEQFF.

J is TRBJ2-1 and V is TRBV7-9. Germline assignment: CDR1 SEHNR and CDR2 FQNEAQ (reference sequence). CDR3 length: 13 residues. CDR3: CASSLQAYNEQFF. Based on the CDR3 plus reference TRBV7-9 and TRBJ2-1, the full variable domain is DTGVSQNPRHKITKRGQNVTFRCDPISEHNRLYWYRQTLGQGPEFLTYFQNEAQLEKSRLLSDRFSAERPKGSFSTLEIQRTEQGDSAMYLCASSLQAYNEQFFGPGTRLTVL.

The rearrangement links TRBV5-1 to TRBJ2-2. The CDR3 runs 11 residues. Germline CDR1 SGHRS, CDR2 YFSETQ. The CDR3 sequence is CASSDTGELFF.

J is TRBJ2-5 and V is TRBV20-1. The CDR3 loop spans 13 amino acids. Looked up from germline, CDR1 is DFQATT and CDR2 is SNEGSKA (reference sequence). The CDR3 loop is CSARAGSWETQYF.

The chain combines TRBV5-6 with TRBJ1-5; as DNA is missing, the TRBD1 call by TCRdb cannot be tested. The CDR3 has 15 amino acids. Germline V gives CDR1 SGHDT, CDR2 YYEEEE. The CDR3 sequence is CASSRMGRGNQPQHF.

The chain combines TRBV10-3 with TRBJ1-3; TCRdb reports TRBD1, a call that lacks DNA to check it against. The V gene's germline CDR1 is ENHRY and CDR2 SYGVKD. The CDR3 sequence is 17 residues long. CDR3 protein: CAISELRDWDSGNTIYF.

The rearrangement uses TRBV10-3 and TRBJ1-1; the TCRdb call, TRBD1, lacks DNA for checking. Germline V gives CDR1 ENHRY, CDR2 SYGVKD. The CDR3 has 14 amino acids. This CDR3 is CAISGDGANTEAFF.

The chain is built from TRBV25-1 and TRBJ2-2; the D gene TCRdb calls, TRBD1, cannot be checked with no DNA. This CDR3 has 17 amino acids. CDR1 MGHDK and CDR2 SYGVNS come from the germline V gene. The CDR3 loop is CASSPISGVEDTGELFF.

The chain combines TRBV2 with TRBJ2-1; TCRdb gives TRBD1 as the D gene, but with no DNA this cannot be confirmed. Germline V gene lookup returns CDR1 SNHLY and CDR2 FYNNEI. This CDR3 contains 13 residues. CDR3 protein: CASSEPPPSEQFF.

The rearrangement uses TRBV7-3 and TRBJ1-2; the TCRdb D gene call, TRBD1, has no DNA to confirm it. The V gene's germline CDR1 is SGHTA and CDR2 FQGTGA. CDR3 size: 14 residues. The chain's CDR3 is CASSLGQGDGGYTF.